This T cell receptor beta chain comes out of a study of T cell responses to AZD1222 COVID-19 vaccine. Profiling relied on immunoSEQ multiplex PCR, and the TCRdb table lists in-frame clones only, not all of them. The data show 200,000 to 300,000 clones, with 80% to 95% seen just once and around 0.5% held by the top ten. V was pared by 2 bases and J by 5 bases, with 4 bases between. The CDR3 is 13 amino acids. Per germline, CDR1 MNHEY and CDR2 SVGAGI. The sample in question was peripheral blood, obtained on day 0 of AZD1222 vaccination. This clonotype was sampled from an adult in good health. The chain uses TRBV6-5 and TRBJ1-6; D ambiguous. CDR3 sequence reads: CASSYRDNSPLHF. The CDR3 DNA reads TGTGCCAGCAGTTACAGGGATAATTCACCCCTCCACTTT.